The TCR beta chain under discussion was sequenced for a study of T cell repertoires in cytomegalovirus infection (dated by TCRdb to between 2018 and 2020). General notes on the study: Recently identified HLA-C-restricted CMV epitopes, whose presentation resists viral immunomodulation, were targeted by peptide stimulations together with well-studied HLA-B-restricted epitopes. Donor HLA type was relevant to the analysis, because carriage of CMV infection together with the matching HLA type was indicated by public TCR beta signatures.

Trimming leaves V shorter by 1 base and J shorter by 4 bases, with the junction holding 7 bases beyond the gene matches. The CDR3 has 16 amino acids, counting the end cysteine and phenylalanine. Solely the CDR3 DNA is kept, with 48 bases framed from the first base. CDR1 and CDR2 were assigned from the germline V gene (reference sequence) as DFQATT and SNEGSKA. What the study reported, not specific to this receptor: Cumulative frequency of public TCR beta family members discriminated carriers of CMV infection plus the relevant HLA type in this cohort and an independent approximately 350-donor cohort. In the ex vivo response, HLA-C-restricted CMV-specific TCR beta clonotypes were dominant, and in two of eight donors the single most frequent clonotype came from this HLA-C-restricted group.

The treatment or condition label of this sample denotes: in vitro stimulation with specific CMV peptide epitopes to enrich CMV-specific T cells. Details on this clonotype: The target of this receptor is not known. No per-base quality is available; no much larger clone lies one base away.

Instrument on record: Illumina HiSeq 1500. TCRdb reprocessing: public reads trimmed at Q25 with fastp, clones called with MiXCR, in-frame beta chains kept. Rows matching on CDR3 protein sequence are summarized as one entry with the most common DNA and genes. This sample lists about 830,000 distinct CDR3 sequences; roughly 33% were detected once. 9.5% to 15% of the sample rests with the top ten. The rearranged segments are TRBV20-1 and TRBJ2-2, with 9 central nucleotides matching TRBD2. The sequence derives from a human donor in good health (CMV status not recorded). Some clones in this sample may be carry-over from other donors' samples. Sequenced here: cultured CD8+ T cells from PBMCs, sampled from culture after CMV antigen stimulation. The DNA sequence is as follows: TGCAGTGCTAGAGTCCCAGCGGGGGGACTCACCGGGGAGCTGTTTTTT. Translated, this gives CSARVPAGGLTGELFF.